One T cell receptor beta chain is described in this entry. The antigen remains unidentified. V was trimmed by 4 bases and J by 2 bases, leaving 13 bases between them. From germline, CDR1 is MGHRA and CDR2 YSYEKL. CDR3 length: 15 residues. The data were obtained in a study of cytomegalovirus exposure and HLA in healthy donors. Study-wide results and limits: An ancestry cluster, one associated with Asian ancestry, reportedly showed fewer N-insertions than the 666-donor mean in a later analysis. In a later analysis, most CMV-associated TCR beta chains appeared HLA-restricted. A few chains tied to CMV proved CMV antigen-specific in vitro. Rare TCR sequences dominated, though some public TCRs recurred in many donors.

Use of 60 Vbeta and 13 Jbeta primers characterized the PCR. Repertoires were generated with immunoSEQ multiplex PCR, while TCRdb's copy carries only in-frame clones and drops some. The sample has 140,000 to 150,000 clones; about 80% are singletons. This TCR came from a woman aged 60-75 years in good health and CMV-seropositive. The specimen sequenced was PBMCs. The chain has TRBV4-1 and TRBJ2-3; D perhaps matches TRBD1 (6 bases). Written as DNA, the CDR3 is TGCGCCAGCAGCCTCCGACAGGAGGACACAGATACGCAGTATTTT. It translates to CASSLRQEDTDTQYF.